Listed below are T cell receptor beta chains from one sample, sequenced in a study of cytomegalovirus exposure and HLA in healthy donors. Assay: immunoSEQ multiplex PCR; the TCRdb copy retains only in-frame clones and omits some. The profile shows about 62,000 clones, 80% to 90% of them singletons. The specimen sequenced was PBMCs. The source is a man between 18 and 35 years old in good health and CMV-seronegative. The CDR3 runs from the conserved cysteine through the conserved F or W. The order of the fields is J gene, V gene, clone size, D gene, CDR3 DNA, CDR3 protein. The D gene is left open where the match is weak. Where a row states a size, it is once, few, many or the class of an expanded clone; other rows omit it.

TRBJ1-1 | TRBV28 | NA | TRBD1 | TGTGCCAGCAGTAACAGGGGGCCCGTCCCTGAAGCTTTCTTT | CASSNRGPVPEAFF
TRBJ1-2 | TRBV9 | NA | NA | TGTGCCAGCAGCGTAGTGGAAACAGGTAGCTATGGCTACACCTTC | CASSVVETGSYGYTF
TRBJ1-2 | TRBV29-1 | NA | NA | TGCAGCGCCGAATTGGGGGCCAACTATGGCTACACCTTC | CSAELGANYGYTF
TRBJ2-7 | TRBV28 | NA | NA | TGTGCCAGCAGTACCATTTCTATCCCCCACGAGCAGTACTTC | CASSTISIPHEQYF
TRBJ2-5 | TRBV2 | NA | NA | TGTGCCAGCAGTGAAGCGCGGCAAGAGACCCAGTACTTC | CASSEARQETQYF
TRBJ1-6 | TRBV6-5 | NA | TRBD1 | TGTGCCAGCAGAGGACAGGTTGGATATAATTCACCCCTCCACTTT | CASRGQVGYNSPLHF
TRBJ1-1 | TRBV5-1 | NA | NA | TGCGCCAGCAGCTTTACCGCGGGTGGGGCTGAAGCTTTCTTT | CASSFTAGGAEAFF
TRBJ2-5 | TRBV11-2 | NA | TRBD2 | TGTGCCAGCAGCTCGGGGGGAGAGACCCAGTACTTC | CASSSGGETQYF
TRBJ1-3 | TRBV19 | NA | NA | TGTGCCAGTCAACAGGGCAACTCTGGAAACACCATATATTTT | CASQQGNSGNTIYF
TRBJ2-4 | TRBV9 | NA | TRBD1 | TGTGCCAGCAGCTCGACGACAGGGGGCGCTTCCAAAAACATTCAGTACTTC | CASSSTTGGASKNIQYF
TRBJ1-5 | TRBV10-3 | NA | TRBD1 | TGTGCCTCGAGGACAGGGGCCAATCAGCCCCAGCATTTT | CASRTGANQPQHF
TRBJ1-1 | TRBV13 | NA | NA | TGTGCCAGCAGCCCCTTACCGGGACAGAACACTGAAGCTTTCTTT | CASSPLPGQNTEAFF
TRBJ2-7 | TRBV6-5 | NA | NA | TGTGCCAGCAGTTTTGACCAGGGGTCCGAGCAGTACTTC | CASSFDQGSEQYF
TRBJ1-2 | TRBV6-5 | NA | NA | TGTGCCAGCAGCCCCCGGGGTCACTATGGCTACACCTTC | CASSPRGHYGYTF
TRBJ2-3 | TRBV6-4 | NA | TRBD2 | TGTGCCAGCAGTGAGGGCGGGGGGCCAGATACGCAGTATTTT | CASSEGGGPDTQYF
TRBJ2-1 | TRBV11-3 | NA | TRBD1 | TGTGCCAGCAGCCGAGGGGACAGGGGTAATGAGCAGTTCTTC | CASSRGDRGNEQFF
TRBJ1-2 | TRBV2 | once | NA | TGTGCCAGCAGTATCAGAAACTATGGCTACACCTTC | CASSIRNYGYTF
TRBJ1-1 | TRBV5-1 | NA | TRBD1 | TGCGCCAGCAGCTTGGCAGGGGGCGATACTGAAGCTTTCTTT | CASSLAGGDTEAFF
TRBJ1-6 | TRBV2 | few | NA | TGTGCCAGCAGTGTGGTACAGGGTTCCTCACCCCTCCACTTT | CASSVVQGSSPLHF
TRBJ1-6 | TRBV30 | few | NA | TGTGCCTGGAGGTTAGCCGGGAGCTCCTATAATTCACCCCTCCACTTT | CAWRLAGSSYNSPLHF
TRBJ2-5 | TRBV5-1 | NA | TRBD2 | TGCGCCAGCAGCACGACTAGCGGGGGCCAAGAGACCCAGTACTTC | CASSTTSGGQETQYF
TRBJ1-1 | TRBV5-1 | NA | NA | TGCGCCAGCAGCTTTAGCGGGGGCACTGAAGCTTTCTTT | CASSFSGGTEAFF
TRBJ2-7 | TRBV5-4 | NA | NA | TGTGCCAGCAGCTTTATATCCGGGTCCGCCTACGAGCAGTACTTC | CASSFISGSAYEQYF
TRBJ2-2 | TRBV25-1 | NA | NA | TGTGCCAGCAGTCCCTCTGAGAGGGGGGGCGCCGGGGAGCTGTTTTTT | CASSPSERGGAGELFF
TRBJ2-3 | TRBV6-1 | NA | TRBD1 | TGTGCCAGCAGTGCCCTTATGGGACAGGGGTCTTCTACGCAGTATTTT | CASSALMGQGSSTQYF
TRBJ1-5 | TRBV12-5 | NA | NA | TGTGCTAGTGGAGCCGGGAGGGCGCTCAATCAGCCCCAGCATTTT | CASGAGRALNQPQHF
TRBJ1-1 | TRBV6-1 | NA | NA | TGTGCCAGCAGTGATATGAACACTGAAGCTTTCTTT | CASSDMNTEAFF
TRBJ2-5 | TRBV28 | NA | TRBD1 | TGTGCCAGCAGTGCCGGGACAGGGGATTTGGAGACCCAGTACTTC | CASSAGTGDLETQYF
TRBJ1-1 | TRBV29-1 | NA | TRBD1 | TGCAGCGCCTCCCCGGGACAGACTCTAAATGAAGCTTTCTTT | CSASPGQTLNEAFF
TRBJ1-1 | TRBV27 | once | TRBD1 | TGTGCCAGCAGCCTACAGGGGACCACTGAAGCTTTCTTT | CASSLQGTTEAFF
TRBJ2-3 | TRBV7-8 | NA | NA | TGTGCCAGCAGCTCTACAGATACGCAGTATTTT | CASSSTDTQYF
TRBJ2-7 | TRBV6-6 | NA | TRBD1 | TGTGCCAGCAGGCAGGGGGCGATGCAGTACTTC | CASRQGAMQYF
TRBJ2-6 | TRBV6-1 | few | TRBD1 | TGTGCCAGCAGTGCGGGACAGGGGGCTTCTGGGGCCAACGTCCTGACTTTC | CASSAGQGASGANVLTF